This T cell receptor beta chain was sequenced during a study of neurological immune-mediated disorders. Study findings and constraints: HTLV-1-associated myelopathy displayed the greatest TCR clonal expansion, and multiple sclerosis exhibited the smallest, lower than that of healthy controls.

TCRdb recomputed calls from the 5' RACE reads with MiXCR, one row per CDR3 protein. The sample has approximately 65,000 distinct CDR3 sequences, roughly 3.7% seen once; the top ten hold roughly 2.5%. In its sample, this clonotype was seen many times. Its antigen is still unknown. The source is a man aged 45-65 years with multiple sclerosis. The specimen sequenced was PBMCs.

CDR3 sequence (DNA): TGTGCCAGCAGTTTATACTCCTACGAGCAGTACGTC. Protein sequence: CASSLYSYEQYV. The V call is TRBV28, the J call TRBJ2-7, with D unresolved. The length of the CDR3 is 12 residues. Trimming removed 1 base at V and 0 bases at J, with 1 base between. Germline lookup yields CDR1 MDHEN and CDR2 SYDVKM.